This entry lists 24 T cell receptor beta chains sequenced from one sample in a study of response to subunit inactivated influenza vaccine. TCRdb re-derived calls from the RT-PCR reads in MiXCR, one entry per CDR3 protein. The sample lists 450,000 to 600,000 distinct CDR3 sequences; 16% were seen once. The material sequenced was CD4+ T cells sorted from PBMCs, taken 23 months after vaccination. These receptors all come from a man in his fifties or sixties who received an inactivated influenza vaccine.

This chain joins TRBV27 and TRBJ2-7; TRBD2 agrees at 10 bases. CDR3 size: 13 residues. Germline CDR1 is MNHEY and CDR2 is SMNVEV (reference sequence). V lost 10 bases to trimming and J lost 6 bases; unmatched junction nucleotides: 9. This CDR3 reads CATRPGLAPEQYF. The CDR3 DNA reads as TGTGCCACCCGGCCGGGACTAGCGCCCGAGCAGTACTTC.

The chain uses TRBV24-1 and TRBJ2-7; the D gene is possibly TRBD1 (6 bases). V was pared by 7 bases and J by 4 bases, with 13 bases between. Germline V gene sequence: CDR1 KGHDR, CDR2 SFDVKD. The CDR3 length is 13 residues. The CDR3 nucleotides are TGTGCCACCAGCTCGACAGGTAGATACGAGCAGTACTTC. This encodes CATSSTGRYEQYF.

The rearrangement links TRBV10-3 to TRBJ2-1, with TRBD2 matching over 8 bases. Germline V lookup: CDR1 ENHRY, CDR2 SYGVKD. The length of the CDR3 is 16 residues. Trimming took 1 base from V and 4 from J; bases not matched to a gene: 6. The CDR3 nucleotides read TGTGCCATCAGTGAGTTCCACGGGAGGGCTTACAATGAGCAGTTCTTC. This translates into CAISEFHGRAYNEQFF.

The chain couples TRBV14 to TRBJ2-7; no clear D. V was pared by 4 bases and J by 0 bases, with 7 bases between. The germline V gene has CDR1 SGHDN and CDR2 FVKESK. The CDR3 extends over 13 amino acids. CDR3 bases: TGTGCCAGCAGCCGGTTCGACTCCTACGAGCAGTACTTC. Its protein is CASSRFDSYEQYF.

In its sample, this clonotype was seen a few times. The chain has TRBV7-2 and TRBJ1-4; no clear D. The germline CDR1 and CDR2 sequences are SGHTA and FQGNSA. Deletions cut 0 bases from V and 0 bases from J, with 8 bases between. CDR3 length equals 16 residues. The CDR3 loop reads CASSLAYSATNEKLFF. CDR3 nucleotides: TGTGCCAGCAGCTTAGCTTACTCGGCAACTAATGAAAAACTGTTTTTT.

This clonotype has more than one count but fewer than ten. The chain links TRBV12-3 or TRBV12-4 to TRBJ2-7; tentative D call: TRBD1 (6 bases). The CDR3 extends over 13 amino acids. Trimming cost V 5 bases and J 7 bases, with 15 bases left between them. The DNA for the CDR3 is TGTGCCAGCAGTCGCCACAGGGCCTTGGAGCAGTACTTC. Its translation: CASSRHRALEQYF.

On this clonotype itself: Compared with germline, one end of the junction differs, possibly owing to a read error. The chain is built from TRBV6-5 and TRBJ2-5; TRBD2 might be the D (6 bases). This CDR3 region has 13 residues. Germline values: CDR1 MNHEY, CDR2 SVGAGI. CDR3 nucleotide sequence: TGTGCCAGCAGTTCGCCTTATTTGACTAGGTGGGACTTC. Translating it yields CASSSPYLTRWDF.

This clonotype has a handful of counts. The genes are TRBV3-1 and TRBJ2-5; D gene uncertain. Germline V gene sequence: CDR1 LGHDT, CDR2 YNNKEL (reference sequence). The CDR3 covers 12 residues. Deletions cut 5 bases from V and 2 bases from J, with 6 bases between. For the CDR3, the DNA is TGTGCCAGCAGCGCGAATCAAGAGACCCAGTACTTC. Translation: CASSANQETQYF.

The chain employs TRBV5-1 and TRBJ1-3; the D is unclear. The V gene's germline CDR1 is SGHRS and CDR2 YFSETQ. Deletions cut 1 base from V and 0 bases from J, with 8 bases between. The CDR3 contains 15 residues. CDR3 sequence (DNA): TGCGCCAGCAGCTTGCTGGGAGACTCTGGAAACACCATATATTTT. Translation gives CASSLLGDSGNTIYF.

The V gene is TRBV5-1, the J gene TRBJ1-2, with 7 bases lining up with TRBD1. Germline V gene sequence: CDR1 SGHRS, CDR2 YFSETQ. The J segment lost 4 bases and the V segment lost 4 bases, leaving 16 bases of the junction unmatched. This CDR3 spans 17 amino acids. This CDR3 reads CASSPGTAKGPLYGYTF. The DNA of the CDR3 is TGCGCCAGCAGCCCCGGGACAGCTAAAGGACCTCTCTATGGCTACACCTTC.

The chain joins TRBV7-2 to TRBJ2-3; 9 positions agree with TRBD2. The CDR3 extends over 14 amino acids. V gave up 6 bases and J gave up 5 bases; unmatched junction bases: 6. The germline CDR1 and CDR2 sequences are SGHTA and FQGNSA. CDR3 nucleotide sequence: TGTGCCAGCAGTTACCGGACTAGCGAAGATACGCAGTATTTT. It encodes CASSYRTSEDTQYF.

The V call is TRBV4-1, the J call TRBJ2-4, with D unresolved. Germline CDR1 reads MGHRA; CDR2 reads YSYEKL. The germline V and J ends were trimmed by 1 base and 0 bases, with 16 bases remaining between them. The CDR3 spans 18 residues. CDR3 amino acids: CASSQALALQLAKNIQYF. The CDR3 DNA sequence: TGCGCCAGCAGCCAAGCCCTTGCCCTCCAACTAGCCAAAAACATTCAGTACTTC.

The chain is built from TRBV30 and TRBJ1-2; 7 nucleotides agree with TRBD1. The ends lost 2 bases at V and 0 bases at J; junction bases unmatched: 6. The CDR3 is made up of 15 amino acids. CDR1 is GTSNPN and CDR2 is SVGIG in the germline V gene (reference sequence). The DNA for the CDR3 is TGTGCCTGGAGTAGCAGGGGGAATACTAACTATGGCTACACCTTC. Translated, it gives CAWSSRGNTNYGYTF.

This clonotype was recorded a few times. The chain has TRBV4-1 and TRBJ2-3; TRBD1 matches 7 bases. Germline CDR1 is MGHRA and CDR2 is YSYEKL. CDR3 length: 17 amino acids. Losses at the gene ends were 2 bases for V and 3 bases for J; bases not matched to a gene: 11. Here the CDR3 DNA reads TGCGCCAGCAGCCAACGCGAGGTGGGACAGTCGACAGATACGCAGTATTTT. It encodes CASSQREVGQSTDTQYF.

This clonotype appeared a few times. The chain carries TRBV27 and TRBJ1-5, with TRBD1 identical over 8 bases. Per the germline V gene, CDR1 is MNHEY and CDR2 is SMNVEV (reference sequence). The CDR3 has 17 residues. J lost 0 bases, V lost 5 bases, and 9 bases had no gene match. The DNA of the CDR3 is TGTGCCAGCAGTCCCGGGACAGGTGAAGCTAGCAATCAGCCCCAGCATTTT. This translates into CASSPGTGEASNQPQHF.

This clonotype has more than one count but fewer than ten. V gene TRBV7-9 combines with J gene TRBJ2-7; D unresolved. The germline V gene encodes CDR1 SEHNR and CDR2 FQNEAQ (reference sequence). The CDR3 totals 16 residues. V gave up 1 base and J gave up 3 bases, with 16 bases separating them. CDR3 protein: CASSLGAGGFDYEQYF. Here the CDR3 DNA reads TGTGCCAGCAGCTTAGGGGCAGGTGGTTTTGACTACGAGCAGTACTTC.

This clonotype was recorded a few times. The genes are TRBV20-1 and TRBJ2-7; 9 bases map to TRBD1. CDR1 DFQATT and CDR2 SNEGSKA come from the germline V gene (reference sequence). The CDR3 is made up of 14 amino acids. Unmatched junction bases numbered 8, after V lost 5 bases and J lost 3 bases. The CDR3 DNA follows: TGCAGTGCTGGGCCGGGACAGGGTTTCTACGAGCAGTACTTC. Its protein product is CSAGPGQGFYEQYF.

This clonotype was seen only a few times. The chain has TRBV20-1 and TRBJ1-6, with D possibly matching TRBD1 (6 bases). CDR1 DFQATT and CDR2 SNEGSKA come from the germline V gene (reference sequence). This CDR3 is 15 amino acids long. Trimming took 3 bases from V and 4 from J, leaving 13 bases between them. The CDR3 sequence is CSARQGSLYNSPLHF. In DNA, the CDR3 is TGCAGTGCTAGGCAGGGGTCGTTATATAATTCACCCCTCCACTTT.

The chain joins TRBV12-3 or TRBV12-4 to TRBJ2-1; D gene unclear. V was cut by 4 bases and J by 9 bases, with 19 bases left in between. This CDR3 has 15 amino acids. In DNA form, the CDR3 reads TGTGCCAGCAGTTCACAATCGGGTATGGTTGGTGAGCAGTTCTTC. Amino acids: CASSSQSGMVGEQFF.

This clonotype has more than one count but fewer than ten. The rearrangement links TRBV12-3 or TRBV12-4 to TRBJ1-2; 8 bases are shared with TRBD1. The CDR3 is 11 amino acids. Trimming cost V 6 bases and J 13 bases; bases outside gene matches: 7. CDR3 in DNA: TGTGCCAGCAGGAAACTGGACAGGGTCACCTTC. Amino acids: CASRKLDRVTF.

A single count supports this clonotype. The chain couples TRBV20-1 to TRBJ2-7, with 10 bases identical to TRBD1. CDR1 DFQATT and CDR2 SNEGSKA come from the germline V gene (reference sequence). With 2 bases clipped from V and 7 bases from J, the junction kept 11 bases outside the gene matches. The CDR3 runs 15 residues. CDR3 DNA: TGCAGTGCTAGAACCGGACAGGGGGTCGGGTGGGAGCAGTACTTC. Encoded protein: CSARTGQGVGWEQYF.

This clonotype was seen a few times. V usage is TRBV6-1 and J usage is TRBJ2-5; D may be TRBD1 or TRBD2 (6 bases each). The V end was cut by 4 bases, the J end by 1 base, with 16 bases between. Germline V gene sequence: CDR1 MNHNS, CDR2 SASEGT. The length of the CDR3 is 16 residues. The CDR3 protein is CASSVSIGGTQETQYF. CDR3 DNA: TGTGCCAGCAGTGTCTCCATAGGGGGGACCCAAGAGACCCAGTACTTC.

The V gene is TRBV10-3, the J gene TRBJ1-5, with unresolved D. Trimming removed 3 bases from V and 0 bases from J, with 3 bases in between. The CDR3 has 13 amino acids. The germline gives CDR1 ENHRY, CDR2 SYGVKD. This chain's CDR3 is CAISDSSNQPQHF. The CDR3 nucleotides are TGTGCCATCAGTGACAGTAGCAATCAGCCCCAGCATTTT.

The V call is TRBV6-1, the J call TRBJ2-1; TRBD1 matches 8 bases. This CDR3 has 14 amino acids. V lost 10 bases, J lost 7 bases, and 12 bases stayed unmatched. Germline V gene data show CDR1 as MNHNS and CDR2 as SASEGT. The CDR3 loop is CATTPGQELNEQFF. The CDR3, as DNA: TGTGCCACCACACCGGGACAGGAATTAAATGAGCAGTTCTTC.